This T cell receptor (beta chain) was captured in a study of blood T cells in healthy people across ages. Notes on the study in general: Naive and antigen-experienced cells could not be conclusively compared, given unsorted PBMCs. Per million T cells, the diversity of TCR beta decreased roughly linearly as age advanced.

CDR3 length equals 18 residues. Germline CDR1 is SEHNR and CDR2 is FQNEAQ (reference sequence). Trimming took 2 bases from V and 0 from J; bases not matched to a gene: 12. A word on this clonotype: What it binds is unknown.

Sample-barcoded 5' priming and a J-beta primer mix drove a second PCR of roughly 6 to 12 cycles. A template-switch adaptor containing 12 random nucleotides labeled each cDNA molecule. One entry per CDR3 protein, called by TCRdb with MiXCR from the 5' RACE reads. The table shows more than 800,000 distinct CDR3 sequences, with 40% to 45% occurring only once. J is TRBJ2-5 and V is TRBV7-9, with 7 positions matching TRBD2. Sequencing used blood. The origin of this receptor is an older woman in good health. The CDR3 reads CASSLPFGGRMNQETQYF. The CDR3 DNA follows: TGTGCCAGCAGCTTACCCTTCGGGGGGAGAATGAACCAAGAGACCCAGTACTTC.